This T cell receptor (beta chain) was sequenced during a study of T cell clonality in common variable immunodeficiency. Study observations and caveats: CVID subjects had higher TCRbeta clonality than healthy controls, most marked in about a third. Reportedly, TCR beta sequences from common variable immunodeficiency showed fewer deletions and N-nucleotide insertions.

Here immunoSEQ multiplex PCR was the method, and the copy in TCRdb shows in-frame clones only, minus some. The sample contains fewer than 75,000 clones, none of them singletons. The table lists this clone with many counts. Antigen: not known. The read is 3 residues too short to cover the CDR3 end, so that end is filled in from the germline J gene. The CDR3 is 12 residues long. Germline loops: CDR1 ENHRY, CDR2 SYGVKD. Trimming left V 3 bases short and J 4 bases short, with 4 bases between. Source material: peripheral blood mononuclear cells. The rearrangement links TRBV10-3 to TRBJ1-5; D gene unclear. This TCR was recovered from a person between 18 and 75 years old in good health. Here the CDR3 reads CAISEANQPQHF. Incomplete CDR3 DNA: TGTGCCATCAGTGAAGCGAATCAGCCC.